The 25 T cell receptor beta chains below were found in one sample sequenced in a study of blood T cells in healthy people across ages (dated by TCRdb to about 2015). Receptor amplification or capture employed 5' RACE. The second PCR ran for about 7 to 11 cycles and used a J-beta primer mix along with a sample-barcoded 5' primer. The public reads were quality trimmed at Q25 with fastp and then assembled into clones with MiXCR by TCRdb, keeping productive beta chains. Rows matching on CDR3 protein sequence are summarized as one entry with the most common DNA and genes. Here the sample has over 1,500,000 distinct CDR3 sequences; about two fifths occur a single time. The ten top clones hold 23% of the sample. The sequencing input was blood. These receptors were taken from a human donor in good health.

V usage is TRBV11-2 and J usage is TRBJ2-7, with TRBD1 matching over 7 bases. J lost 3 bases, V lost 5 bases, and 10 bases had no gene match. Germline CDR1 and CDR2: SGHAT and FQNNGV. The CDR3 has 15 amino acids. This chain's CDR3 is CASSPIQQGFYEQYF. The CDR3 DNA reads TGTGCCAGCAGCCCCATTCAACAGGGGTTCTACGAGCAGTACTTC.

This clonotype showed up many times. The rearrangement links TRBV6-2 or TRBV6-3 to TRBJ2-2; no definite D call. CDR1 and CDR2 from the germline V gene are MNHEY and SVGEGT. The CDR3 has 13 amino acids. The V gene lost 4 bases and the J gene lost 0 bases, with 3 bases spanning the gap. The DNA of the CDR3 is TGTGCCAGCAGTTCTACGAACACCGGGGAGCTGTTTTTT. Translated, it gives CASSSTNTGELFF.

Regarding this clonotype: A junction boundary mismatches the germline segment, possibly from a read error. The chain carries TRBV5-1 and TRBJ2-4; 7 bases are shared with TRBD1. The J call could be wrong; TRBJ2-7 is a better fit for the DNA end. Per the germline V gene, CDR1 is SGHRS and CDR2 is YFSETQ. The CDR3 contains 16 residues. The CDR3 coding sequence is TGCGCCCGCAGCCCCGGGGCGAGACAGGGCCTCTACGAGCAGTACTTC. This codes for CARSPGARQGLYEQYF.

This clonotype was recorded a few times. This chain links TRBV20-1 with TRBJ2-1, with 8 bases that match TRBD2. V was pared by 1 base and J by 3 bases, with 5 bases of the junction left unmatched. CDR1 and CDR2 from the germline V gene are DFQATT and SNEGSKA (reference sequence). The CDR3 runs to 15 residues. This CDR3 reads CSARVRSGNYNEQFF. The CDR3 region has the DNA TGCAGTGCTAGAGTCCGTAGCGGGAACTACAATGAGCAGTTCTTC.

This clonotype was recorded a few times. The chain carries TRBV5-1 and TRBJ2-1; 7 nucleotides line up with TRBD2. Trimming cost V 1 base and J 7 bases; bases outside gene matches: 2. The CDR3 extends over 13 amino acids. Per germline, CDR1 SGHRS and CDR2 YFSETQ. CDR3 bases: TGCGCCAGCAGCTTGACTAGCGAGAATGAGCAGTTCTTC. This codes for CASSLTSENEQFF.

With respect to this clonotype: Here the CDR3 omits its conserved ending phenylalanine or tryptophan, so a read error is the likely source. The rearrangement joins TRBV15 to TRBJ2-5, with 10 nucleotides matching TRBD2. Germline lookup yields CDR1 LNHNV and CDR2 YYDKDF (reference sequence). The CDR3 is made up of 17 amino acids. V shed 2 bases and J 5 bases; nucleotides not matched to a gene: 11. CDR3 sequence (DNA): TGTGCCACCAGCAGATCTAGCGGGGGCCTTCCGGGGGAGACCCAGTACTGC. This encodes CATSRSSGGLPGETQYC.

The CDR3 reads CASSPLPTIDQPQHF. Here the CDR3 DNA reads TGCGCCAGCAGCCCCCTTCCAACAATCGATCAGCCCCAGCATTTT. This rearrangement joins TRBV4-1 to TRBJ1-5; D is ambiguous. V was clipped by 4 bases and J by 5 bases, with 15 bases between them. Germline V gene lookup returns CDR1 MGHRA and CDR2 YSYEKL. The CDR3 length is 15 residues.

A few counts support this clonotype. The junction and the germline gene differ at one end; a read error may be behind it. The genes are TRBV20-1 and TRBJ1-5; TRBD1 is a possible D gene (5 bases). The CDR3 has 13 residues. Germline lookup yields CDR1 DFQATT and CDR2 SNEGSKA (reference sequence). CDR3: CSATDTPNRPQHF. As DNA, the CDR3 is TGCAGTGCCACGGACACCCCCAATCGGCCCCAGCATTTT.

This clonotype has only a few counts. The chain employs TRBV6-1 and TRBJ2-7; D might be TRBD2 (6 bases). The CDR3 totals 20 residues. V was clipped by 6 bases and J by 0 bases, with 30 bases between them. Per the germline V gene, CDR1 is MNHNS and CDR2 is SASEGT. CDR3 region: CASSTGPEGGPRGNSYEQYF. The CDR3 DNA reads as TGTGCCAGCAGCACCGGCCCGGAGGGCGGCCCAAGAGGGAACTCCTACGAGCAGTACTTC.

The chain has TRBV10-3 and TRBJ2-1; D remains unclear. The J call is uncertain, as TRBJ2-7 better fits the DNA end. Germline V gene sequence: CDR1 ENHRY, CDR2 SYGVKD. This CDR3 is built from 14 residues. The CDR3 is CAISVGSGLHEQYF. The CDR3 DNA reads as TGTGCCATCAGTGTAGGTTCGGGCCTCCATGAGCAGTACTTC.

The count of this clonotype is one. V is TRBV28 and J is TRBJ2-5; a weak D match, TRBD1 (5 bases). CDR1 and CDR2 (germline): MDHEN, SYDVKM. This CDR3 has 14 residues. Deletions cut 5 bases from V and 4 bases from J, with 14 bases between. CDR3 nucleotide sequence: TGTGCCAGCAGTAAGACCAGGGTCCGAGAGACCCAGTACTTC. This translates into CASSKTRVRETQYF.

CDR3 loop: CASSSTSGGAVRETQYF. The CDR3 nucleotides read TGTGCCAGCAGCTCGACTAGCGGGGGGGCAGTCAGGGAGACCCAGTACTTC. The chain couples TRBV7-9 to TRBJ2-5; TRBD2 aligns across 14 bases. Germline V lookup: CDR1 SEHNR, CDR2 FQNEAQ (reference sequence). Unmatched junction bases numbered 9, after V lost 4 bases and J lost 5 bases. The CDR3 sequence is 17 residues long.

A word on this clonotype: The junction departs from the called germline gene at one end, perhaps through a read error. The rearrangement joins TRBV20-1 to TRBJ1-5; D remains unclear. Germline CDR1 is DFQATT and CDR2 is SNEGSKA (reference sequence). This CDR3 is built from 14 residues. In DNA, the CDR3 is TGCAGTGTTAGATCCGGTGTTAGCAATCAGCCCCAGCATTTT. Its protein product is CSVRSGVSNQPQHF.

This clonotype was seen ten or more times. J is TRBJ2-1 and V is TRBV6-5; D remains unclear. The CDR3 is 12 amino acids. Trimming shortened V by 2 bases and J by 7 bases, and 6 bases separated the two germline ends. CDR1 is MNHEY and CDR2 is SVGAGI in the germline V gene. The CDR3 reads CASSYRSNEQFF. CDR3 bases: TGTGCCAGCAGTTACCGATCTAATGAGCAGTTCTTC.

This clonotype was seen only a few times. The genes are TRBV15 and TRBJ2-5, with D unresolved. V lost 5 bases to trimming and J lost 5 bases, with 15 bases between them. The CDR3 totals 14 residues. Germline CDR1 and CDR2: LNHNV and YYDKDF (reference sequence). CDR3 DNA sequence: TGTGCCACCAGCCCAACGCCCGACGGGGAGACCCAGTACTTC. This translates into CATSPTPDGETQYF.

V is TRBV7-9 and J is TRBJ2-7; TRBD2 matches at 9 bases. The germline V gene has CDR1 SEHNR and CDR2 FQNEAQ (reference sequence). The junction had 3 bases not matched to a gene; V was cut back by 2 bases and J by 1 base. CDR3 length: 15 amino acids. In DNA form, the CDR3 reads TGTGCCAGCAGCTTATTGCGGGGGGGATCCTACGAGCAGTACTTC. Translation gives CASSLLRGGSYEQYF. The full variable domain, its missing parts supplied by reference TRBV7-9 and TRBJ2-7, is DTGVSQNPRHKITKRGQNVTFRCDPISEHNRLYWYRQTLGQGPEFLTYFQNEAQLEKSRLLSDRFSAERPKGSFSTLEIQRTEQGDSAMYLCASSLLRGGSYEQYFGPGTRLTVT.

This clonotype was recorded only once. V usage is TRBV20-1 and J usage is TRBJ1-5, with D uncertain. Germline V gene data show CDR1 as DFQATT and CDR2 as SNEGSKA (reference sequence). Trimming left V 1 base short and J 1 base short, with 14 bases between. This CDR3 comprises 16 residues. CDR3 residues: CSARVLGSFSNQPQHF. CDR3 sequence (DNA): TGCAGTGCTAGAGTCCTGGGCAGTTTCAGCAATCAGCCCCAGCATTTT.

The sample holds many counts of this clonotype. This chain connects TRBV5-1 to TRBJ1-2; D ambiguous. Trimming removed 4 bases at V and 8 bases at J, with 21 bases between. Germline CDR1 SGHRS, CDR2 YFSETQ. CDR3 length: 15 amino acids. CDR3 bases: TGCGCCAGCAGCCGGATGGGCCTAGAATCGGGAGGCTACACCTTC. Its translation: CASSRMGLESGGYTF.

The chain employs TRBV20-1 and TRBJ2-7; D might be TRBD1 (5 bases). The CDR3 sequence is 15 residues long. From germline, CDR1 is DFQATT and CDR2 SNEGSKA (reference sequence). Trimming cost V 5 bases and J 1 base, with 18 bases left between them. DNA for the CDR3: TGCAGTGCTGAACGAGACAGAGCTACTTCCTACGAGCAGTACTTC. Translated, it gives CSAERDRATSYEQYF.

A few counts support this clonotype. The rearrangement uses TRBV4-3 and TRBJ2-7; D gene ambiguous. The CDR3 totals 13 residues. V dropped 0 bases and J dropped 5 bases, with 8 bases sitting between them. Germline CDR1 and CDR2: LGHNA and YSLEER. The CDR3 reads CASSQDPWNEQYF. CDR3 coding DNA: TGCGCCAGCAGCCAAGATCCTTGGAACGAGCAGTACTTC.

The CDR3 loop reads CAWSVQGHTEAFF. CDR3 sequence (DNA): TGTGCCTGGAGTGTACAGGGTCACACTGAAGCTTTCTTT. The V call is TRBV30, the J call TRBJ1-1; tentatively, D is TRBD1 (6 bases). The CDR3 loop spans 13 amino acids. V lost 0 bases and J 3 bases, leaving 8 bases between the germline ends. CDR1 is GTSNPN and CDR2 is SVGIG in the germline V gene (reference sequence).

CDR3 protein: CASSLGYGAHEQYF. The CDR3 region has the DNA TGTGCCAGCAGCTTAGGATACGGTGCTCACGAGCAGTACTTC. This rearrangement joins TRBV7-2 to TRBJ2-7; D remains ambiguous. CDR1 SGHTA and CDR2 FQGNSA come from the germline V gene. Deletions cut 1 base from V and 5 bases from J, with 12 bases between. The CDR3 is 14 residues long.

The chain uses TRBV15 and TRBJ1-2; no clear D gene. Germline V gene data show CDR1 as LNHNV and CDR2 as YYDKDF (reference sequence). The V end was cut by 5 bases, the J end by 5 bases, with 12 bases between. This CDR3 has 13 amino acids. This CDR3 reads CATSSGRSYGYTF. The CDR3 DNA reads as TGTGCCACCAGCTCGGGTCGGTCTTATGGCTACACCTTC.

This clonotype turned up a few times. J is TRBJ2-7 and V is TRBV20-1; D gene ambiguous. Trimming pared 4 bases from V and 0 bases from J, leaving 16 bases between. The CDR3 consists of 15 residues. The germline CDR1 and CDR2 sequences are DFQATT and SNEGSKA (reference sequence). CDR3: CSATHKRTYSYEQYF. The CDR3 nucleotides read TGCAGTGCTACCCATAAGCGAACCTACTCCTACGAGCAGTACTTC.

This chain uses TRBV28 with TRBJ2-3; D possibly uses TRBD1 or TRBD2 (5 bases each). Germline V CDR1 and CDR2: MDHEN, SYDVKM. Trimming shortened V by 5 bases and J by 1 base, and 16 bases separated the two germline ends. The CDR3 runs 16 residues. CDR3 nucleotides: TGTGCCAGCAGTCGGAGACGGGGCCCTGGCACAGATACGCAGTATTTT. This encodes CASSRRRGPGTDTQYF.